The sequence of this T cell receptor (beta chain) was determined in a study of T cell changes during pregnancy in multiple sclerosis (dated by TCRdb to about 2019). In the study overall: The study examined how the T cell repertoire changed over the course of pregnancy in women with multiple sclerosis.

Library preparation was by the immunoSEQ multiplex PCR assay. This immuneACCESS table, as held by TCRdb, lists in-frame sequences with V and J called but not all clones. Of the missing ones, under half trace to an unresolved V gene in checked studies; the others have no known cause. The sample table contains about 92,000 clones; only one count was recorded for roughly 92% of them. The top ten constitute around 2.7% of the sample. As for this clone: Its antigen remains undetermined. The record has no base qualities; no much larger clone is one base away.

The origin of this receptor is a female donor with multiple sclerosis, enrolled in a pregnancy study. The specimen was peripheral blood, collected in the first trimester of pregnancy.

The DNA sequence reads TGTGCCAGCAGCCAACTTCCGCTAGCGGGAGAATCGTTCTTC. This sequence encodes CASSQLPLAGESFF. The V and J segments used are TRBV14 and TRBJ2-1, with TRBD2 matching 10 junction bases. V is pruned by 2 bases and J by 15 bases, leaving 10 bases of the junction without a gene match. Via the germline V gene, CDR1 is SGHDN and CDR2 FVKESK. The CDR3 runs 14 amino acids, cysteine and phenylalanine included. Only the CDR3 portion is preserved as DNA: 42 bases, with reading frame beginning at the first base.